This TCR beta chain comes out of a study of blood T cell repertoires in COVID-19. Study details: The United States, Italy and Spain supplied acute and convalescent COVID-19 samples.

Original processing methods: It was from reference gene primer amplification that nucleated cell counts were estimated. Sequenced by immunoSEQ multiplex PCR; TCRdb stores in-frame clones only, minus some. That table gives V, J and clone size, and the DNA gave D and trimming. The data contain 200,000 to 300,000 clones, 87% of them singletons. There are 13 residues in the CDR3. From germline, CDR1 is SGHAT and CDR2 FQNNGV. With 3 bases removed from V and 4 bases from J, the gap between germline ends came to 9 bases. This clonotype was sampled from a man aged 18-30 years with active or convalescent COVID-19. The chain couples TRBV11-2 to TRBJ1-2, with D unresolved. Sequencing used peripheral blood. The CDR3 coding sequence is TGTGCCAGCAGCTTCGGGTCGGGCTATGGCTACACCTTC. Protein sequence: CASSFGSGYGYTF.